This T cell receptor (beta chain) was documented in a study of blood T cells in healthy people across ages. A few counts support this clonotype. Its antigen remains unknown. After removal of 6 bases from V and 9 bases from J, the junction contained 6 bases not matched to a gene. The CDR3 covers 12 residues. Germline V gene sequence: CDR1 SGHAT, CDR2 FQNNGV. Each sample gave at least 6 million isolated PBMCs. The study's findings and limits: Diversity was higher, and naive CD4+ cells more numerous, in long-lived donors than in aged donors. Strong correlation existed between TCR beta diversity and naive T cell percentage.

The second PCR ran about 6 to 11 cycles with a sample-barcoded 5' primer and J-beta primers. A single record per CDR3 protein comes from TCRdb applying MiXCR to the 5' RACE reads. The table records under 2 million distinct CDR3 sequences, roughly a third of them present only once. Material for sequencing was blood. The TCR comes from a woman aged 25 to 39 in good health. The gene calls are TRBV11-2 and TRBJ2-5, with 8 bases aligning to TRBD1. The CDR3 nucleotides are TGTGCCAGCAGTGGACAGGGTTGGGCCCAGTACTTC. Encoded protein: CASSGQGWAQYF.